This record covers a single T cell receptor (beta chain). The sample has other DNA sequences that encode this CDR3 too. The CDR3 extends over 12 amino acids. Germline assignment: CDR1 WNHNN and CDR2 SYGVQD (reference sequence). Trimming took 0 bases from V and 4 from J, leaving 3 bases between them. Assay: immunoSEQ multiplex PCR; the TCRdb copy retains only in-frame clones and omits some. Counted here are millions of clones, around 90% occurring once; the ten biggest clones make up around 0.15%. The data were taken from a study of shared clonotypes between healthy human individuals. This TCR was recovered from a man aged 18 to 29 in good health. Sequenced sample: naive CD4+ T cells sorted from blood. Subset: CD45RA+ positively selected. The genes are TRBV10-1 and TRBJ2-5; D ambiguous. CDR3 sequence reads: CASSESGETQYF. CDR3 bases: TGCGCCAGCAGTGAGTCGGGAGAGACCCAGTACTTC.